Shown below are 21 T cell receptor beta chains from a single sample sequenced in a study of shared clonotypes between healthy human individuals. The table came from immunoSEQ multiplex PCR; TCRdb's copy has only in-frame clones and leaves some out. The sample holds around 690,000 clones, 90% seen once. Sequencing used memory CD8+ T cells from PBMCs. As to subset: CD45RO+ cells pooled with CCR7-negative TemRA cells. The receptors were sampled from a man between 18 and 35 years old in good health. Some clones in this sample may be carry-over from other donors' samples.

This chain links TRBV7-9 with TRBJ1-2; D unclear. The ends were cut back, 5 bases at V and 4 bases at J, with 17 bases in the middle. The CDR3 spans 15 residues. Germline lookup yields CDR1 SEHNR and CDR2 FQNEAQ (reference sequence). CDR3: CASSPPGTNFYGYTF. DNA of the CDR3: TGTGCCAGCAGCCCCCCCGGTACCAATTTCTATGGCTACACCTTC.

The chain combines TRBV5-1 with TRBJ1-2; 9 bases map to TRBD1. Losses at the gene ends were 6 bases for V and 4 bases for J; bases not matched to a gene: 10. There are 15 residues in the CDR3. CDR1 is SGHRS and CDR2 is YFSETQ in the germline V gene. This CDR3 reads CASTGTGGAGYGYTF. The CDR3 region has the DNA TGCGCCAGCACAGGAACAGGGGGCGCCGGCTATGGCTACACCTTC.

The chain is built from TRBV14 and TRBJ2-3; D remains unclear. Germline CDR1 is SGHDN and CDR2 is FVKESK. V was clipped by 1 base and J by 4 bases, with 6 bases between them. The CDR3 length is 13 residues. The CDR3 sequence is CASSQAGADTQYF. In DNA form, the CDR3 reads TGTGCCAGCAGCCAAGCTGGGGCAGATACGCAGTATTTT.

The chain recombines TRBV6-6 with TRBJ2-1, with D unclear. Per germline, CDR1 MNHNY and CDR2 SVGAGI (reference sequence). The V and J ends lost 2 bases and 9 bases respectively, with 8 bases between them. CDR3 length equals 12 residues. The CDR3, as DNA: TGTGCCAGCAGTTACGGTAGTGGTGAGCAGTTCTTC. Amino acids: CASSYGSGEQFF.

The chain has TRBV11-3 and TRBJ1-1, with D perhaps matching TRBD1 (5 bases). Trimming took off 4 bases at V and 3 bases at J, with 24 bases between the two ends. This CDR3 is 18 amino acids long. The germline V gene encodes CDR1 SGHNT and CDR2 YENEEA. The CDR3 DNA sequence: TGTGCCAGCAGCTACCCCGTTAAAAACGGGTGGACATACACTGAAGCTTTCTTT. This gives the protein CASSYPVKNGWTYTEAFF.

The rearrangement links TRBV27 to TRBJ2-1; D possibly uses TRBD1 or TRBD2 (6 bases each). CDR3 length equals 17 residues. Per germline, CDR1 MNHEY and CDR2 SMNVEV (reference sequence). V dropped 5 bases and J dropped 0 bases, with 17 bases sitting between them. CDR3 DNA: TGTGCCAGCAGTCTCCCGAGGGGGGATAGCTCCTACAATGAGCAGTTCTTC. This gives the protein CASSLPRGDSSYNEQFF.

This chain connects TRBV4-1 to TRBJ2-5, with 7 bases identical to TRBD1. The end of the DNA fits TRBJ2-7 better, so the J call may be wrong. Germline V CDR1 and CDR2: MGHRA, YSYEKL. This CDR3 is built from 14 residues. For the CDR3, the DNA is TGCGCCAGCAGCCAGAACAGGGGACCCTACGAGCAGTACTTC. It is translated as CASSQNRGPYEQYF.

A single count supports this clone. V usage is TRBV27 and J usage is TRBJ1-5; D gene unclear. Germline V gene data show CDR1 as MNHEY and CDR2 as SMNVEV (reference sequence). The CDR3 spans 12 residues. Trimming pared 5 bases from V and 3 bases from J, leaving 5 bases between. CDR3 DNA: TGTGCCAGCAGTCTACCCAATCAGCCCCAGCATTTT. Protein: CASSLPNQPQHF.

V and J are TRBV28 and TRBJ2-5; perhaps TRBD2 as D (7 bases). This CDR3 has 15 amino acids. CDR1 MDHEN and CDR2 SYDVKM come from the germline V gene. V lost 7 bases to trimming and J lost 5 bases, with 20 bases between them. DNA of the CDR3: TGTGCCAGCATCCTAGATTTGGGGGGGCAGGAGACCCAGTACTTC. Its protein product is CASILDLGGQETQYF.

The rearrangement links TRBV7-8 to TRBJ2-3, with D unclear. Trimming pared 2 bases from V and 5 bases from J, leaving 5 bases between. This CDR3 is built from 12 residues. CDR1 is SGHVS, CDR2 FQNEAQ, per germline. The CDR3 sequence is CASSLFVDTQYF. The CDR3 nucleotides read TGTGCCAGCAGCTTATTTGTAGATACGCAGTATTTT.

This chain connects TRBV28 to TRBJ2-3; no firm D call. The germline V and J ends were trimmed by 6 bases and 0 bases, with 13 bases remaining between them. The germline V gene encodes CDR1 MDHEN and CDR2 SYDVKM. The CDR3 is 15 amino acids. CDR3 residues: CASSWASVSTDTQYF. The CDR3 DNA is TGTGCCAGCAGCTGGGCATCCGTTAGCACAGATACGCAGTATTTT.

V gene TRBV4-3 combines with J gene TRBJ1-2, with D unresolved. Per germline, CDR1 LGHNA and CDR2 YSLEER. The CDR3 totals 16 residues. Trimming left V 2 bases short and J 0 bases short, with 13 bases between. CDR3 coding DNA: TGCGCCAGCAGCCAACTCGAGGGATACTCTAACTATGGCTACACCTTC. This codes for CASSQLEGYSNYGYTF.

The CDR3 DNA reads TGTGCCAGCAGTGTCGGGACAGGGGGCGATTACTACGAGCAGTACTTC. Encoded protein: CASSVGTGGDYYEQYF. The rearrangement links TRBV6-1 to TRBJ2-7; 12 positions match TRBD1. With V trimmed by 4 bases and J by 3 bases, 7 bases remained unmatched. Germline CDR1 reads MNHNS; CDR2 reads SASEGT. The CDR3 runs to 16 residues.

This sequence joins TRBV14 and TRBJ2-7; D perhaps matches TRBD1 (6 bases). V shed 1 base and J shed 4 bases, with 20 bases lying between them. The CDR3 has 17 residues. Per the germline V gene, CDR1 is SGHDN and CDR2 is FVKESK. The CDR3 sequence: CASSQVAHPDRRYEQYF. The CDR3 DNA sequence: TGTGCCAGCAGCCAAGTGGCCCACCCGGACAGACGTTACGAGCAGTACTTC.

This clone is a singleton in its sample. This chain links TRBV10-3 with TRBJ2-6; D unresolved. The CDR3 runs to 16 residues. V was pared by 6 bases and J by 0 bases, with 12 bases between. CDR1 and CDR2 (germline): ENHRY, SYGVKD. The chain's CDR3 is CAISDVRYSGANVLTF. CDR3 bases: TGTGCCATCAGCGATGTACGGTACTCTGGGGCCAACGTCCTGACTTTC.

This clone was recorded once. This rearrangement joins TRBV27 to TRBJ1-2; D possibly corresponds to TRBD1 (5 bases). Trimming pared 6 bases from V and 2 bases from J, leaving 19 bases between. CDR1 is MNHEY, CDR2 SMNVEV, per germline (reference sequence). The CDR3 covers 16 residues. This chain's CDR3 is CASSSSVEGVNYGYTF. CDR3 nucleotide sequence: TGTGCCAGCAGCTCCTCGGTCGAAGGGGTAAACTATGGCTACACCTTC.

This clone has a single count. V and J are TRBV7-9 and TRBJ2-3; D perhaps matches TRBD1 (6 bases). Germline CDR1 reads SEHNR; CDR2 reads FQNEAQ (reference sequence). Between the trimmed V and J ends, which lost 7 bases and 2 bases, there was a span of 16 bases. The CDR3 has 15 amino acids. CDR3 loop: CASTSEQGYTDTQYF. The CDR3 nucleotides read TGTGCCAGCACCTCCGAACAGGGCTACACAGATACGCAGTATTTT.

CDR3 loop: CASSLRPPQIYSNQPQHF. Written as DNA, the CDR3 is TGTGCCAGCAGTTTACGACCACCCCAGATCTATAGCAATCAGCCCCAGCATTTT. The chain carries TRBV28 and TRBJ1-5; no definite D call. With 2 bases removed from V and 0 bases from J, the gap between germline ends came to 17 bases. This CDR3 is built from 18 residues. Germline V gives CDR1 MDHEN, CDR2 SYDVKM.

This chain connects TRBV21-1 to TRBJ2-1. TRBV21-1 is a listed pseudogene. The CDR3 length is 14 residues. CDR3 nucleotides: TGTGCCAGCAGCCTAAAGGTGTCGGTAGATGAGCAGTTCTTC. Translation gives CASSLKVSVDEQFF.

The chain uses TRBV5-6 and TRBJ1-1; possibly TRBD1 for D (5 bases). Trimming removed 0 bases at V and 1 base at J, with 10 bases between. The CDR3 is made up of 15 amino acids. In germline, CDR1 is SGHDT, CDR2 YYEEEE. The CDR3 is CASSLARGPNTEAFF. The CDR3 bases are TGTGCCAGCAGCTTGGCCCGGGGACCGAACACTGAAGCTTTCTTT.

V and J are TRBV19 and TRBJ2-3; 7 bases fit TRBD2. Germline V gives CDR1 LNHDA, CDR2 SQIVND (reference sequence). V shed 6 bases, J shed 2 bases, and the junction held 11 bases outside the gene matches. The length of the CDR3 is 16 residues. The CDR3 bases are TGTGCCAGTAGAAAGAGGCGGGAGAAGAACACAGATACGCAGTATTTT. It encodes CASRKRREKNTDTQYF.